These 10 T cell receptor beta chains share one sample of origin, sequenced in a study of blood T cell repertoires in COVID-19. Profiled with immunoSEQ multiplex PCR; TCRdb holds only in-frame clones, not every one. The sample lists 300,000 to 400,000 clones, roughly 90% seen once, with 2.5% to 3.5% in the top ten. Input material: peripheral blood. The receptor set was obtained from a woman in her 30s with COVID-19, enrolled during active disease.

The chain joins TRBV6-5 to TRBJ1-1; no clear D. The CDR3 loop spans 13 amino acids. CDR1 and CDR2 (germline): MNHEY, SVGAGI. V was pared by 5 bases and J by 1 base, with 8 bases between. CDR3: CASSPEGNTEAFF. CDR3 sequence (DNA): TGTGCCAGCAGTCCGGAGGGGAACACTGAAGCTTTCTTT.

The CDR3 spells CASSELGGQGVTNGYTF. The CDR3 DNA reads TGTGCCAGCAGTGAATTAGGTGGACAGGGGGTAACTAATGGCTACACCTTC. The chain carries TRBV25-1 and TRBJ1-2; 10 bases agree with TRBD1. CDR1 MGHDK and CDR2 SYGVNS come from the germline V gene. With 1 base clipped from V and 6 bases from J, the junction kept 11 bases outside the gene matches. The CDR3 length is 17 residues.

This rearrangement joins TRBV7-9 to TRBJ2-5, with a tentative D call TRBD1 (6 bases). The CDR3 runs 13 residues. Trimming pared 6 bases from V and 5 bases from J, leaving 13 bases between. The germline V gene encodes CDR1 SEHNR and CDR2 FQNEAQ (reference sequence). This chain's CDR3 is CASRIQGTETQYF. The CDR3 region has the DNA TGTGCCAGCAGGATACAGGGTACGGAGACCCAGTACTTC.

The chain employs TRBV28 and TRBJ1-2, with TRBD1 identical over 10 bases. The CDR3 contains 17 residues. V lost 3 bases and J lost 2; bases outside the gene matches: 9. The V gene's germline CDR1 is MDHEN and CDR2 SYDVKM. In DNA form, the CDR3 reads TGTGCCAGCAGTTTCCACCTGGGGACAGGGGAGAACTATGGCTACACCTTC. Translation: CASSFHLGTGENYGYTF.

This clone was detected once. The chain couples TRBV19 to TRBJ1-4; D gene uncertain. The V gene lost 5 bases and the J gene lost 0 bases, with 16 bases spanning the gap. This CDR3 has 17 amino acids. CDR1 LNHDA and CDR2 SQIVND come from the germline V gene (reference sequence). The CDR3 nucleotides read TGTGCCAGTAGTTCATACCTTTCAGGTCCAACTAATGAAAAACTGTTTTTT. Its protein is CASSSYLSGPTNEKLFF.

The CDR3 region is CATSDSRSSGNEAFF. The DNA of the CDR3 is TGTGCCACCAGTGACTCAAGGTCTTCAGGGAATGAAGCTTTCTTT. The chain recombines TRBV24-1 with TRBJ1-1; tentatively, D is TRBD1 (5 bases). The V and J ends lost 4 bases and 7 bases respectively, with 18 bases between them. There are 15 residues in the CDR3. Germline lookup yields CDR1 KGHDR and CDR2 SFDVKD.

The chain uses TRBV10-1 and TRBJ2-1; TRBD2 aligns across 12 bases. The CDR3 covers 16 residues. The junction had 10 bases not matched to a gene; V was cut back by 3 bases and J by 10 bases. Germline CDR1 is WNHNN and CDR2 is SYGVQD (reference sequence). The CDR3 region is CASSDGLAGKHGEQFF. The CDR3 bases are TGCGCCAGCAGTGATGGACTAGCGGGAAAACACGGGGAGCAGTTCTTC.

The gene calls are TRBV11-2 and TRBJ2-5; TRBD2 is a possible D gene (6 bases). V was clipped by 4 bases and J by 5 bases, with 20 bases between them. CDR3 length equals 16 residues. Germline CDR1 and CDR2: SGHAT and FQNNGV. CDR3 protein: CASSWGGVGAEETQYF. The CDR3 region has the DNA TGTGCCAGCAGCTGGGGCGGGGTAGGGGCCGAGGAGACCCAGTACTTC.

This rearrangement joins TRBV3-1 (or the pseudogene TRBV3-2) to TRBJ2-5; no clear D. Per germline, CDR1 LGHDT and CDR2 YNNKEL (reference sequence). The CDR3 totals 12 residues. V lost 4 bases and J lost 1, with 4 bases in between. DNA of the CDR3: TGTGCCAGCAGCCGCGTCCAAGAGACCCAGTACTTC. This translates into CASSRVQETQYF.

This chain uses TRBV5-5 with TRBJ2-7; D unresolved. Germline CDR1 is SGHKS and CDR2 is YYEKEE (reference sequence). Trimming removed 0 bases at V and 1 base at J, with 11 bases between. The CDR3 is 15 amino acids. The CDR3 bases are TGTGCCAGCAGCTTGGCACAGTTACAATCCTACGAGCAGTACTTC. Residues: CASSLAQLQSYEQYF.